This T cell receptor (beta chain) is drawn from a study of cytomegalovirus exposure and HLA in healthy donors. Study-wide results and caveats: An analysis was carried out later, and it reportedly showed fewer N-insertions in an Asian-associated ancestry cluster than the approximately 660-donor mean. Later on, an analysis tied over 15,000 TCR beta sequences to HLA alleles at 0.05 false discovery rate.

The CDR3 loop spans 16 amino acids. V lost 5 bases and J lost 3, with 20 bases in between. Germline values: CDR1 SGHAT, CDR2 FQNNGV. As concerns this clone: Its specificity is not known.

The primer mix had 60 Vbeta and 13 Jbeta primers. The repertoire was sequenced with immunoSEQ multiplex PCR; TCRdb's copy has only in-frame clones and lacks some. Of approximately 77,000 clones in the sample, 70% to 85% are singletons; the top ten hold roughly 7.2%. The V call is TRBV11-2, the J call TRBJ2-7; TRBD1 is a possible D gene (5 bases). This receptor was identified in a woman between 35 and 50 years old in good health and CMV-seronegative. Sequencing was done on a sample of PBMCs. The CDR3: CASSPSRNRTYYEQYF. The CDR3 DNA reads as TGTGCCAGCAGCCCCTCCCGGAACAGGACGTACTACGAGCAGTACTTC.